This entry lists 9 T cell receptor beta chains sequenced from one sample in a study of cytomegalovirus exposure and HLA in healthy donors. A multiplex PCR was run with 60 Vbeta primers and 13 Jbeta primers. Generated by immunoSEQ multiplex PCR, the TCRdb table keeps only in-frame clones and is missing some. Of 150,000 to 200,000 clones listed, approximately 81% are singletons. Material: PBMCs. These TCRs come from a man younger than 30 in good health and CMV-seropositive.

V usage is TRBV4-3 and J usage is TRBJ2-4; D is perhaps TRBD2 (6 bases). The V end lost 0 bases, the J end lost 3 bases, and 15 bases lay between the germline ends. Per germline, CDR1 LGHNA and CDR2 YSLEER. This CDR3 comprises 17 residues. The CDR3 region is CASSQDLRGLDKNIQYF. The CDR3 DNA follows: TGCGCCAGCAGCCAAGATCTGCGGGGACTGGACAAAAACATTCAGTACTTC.

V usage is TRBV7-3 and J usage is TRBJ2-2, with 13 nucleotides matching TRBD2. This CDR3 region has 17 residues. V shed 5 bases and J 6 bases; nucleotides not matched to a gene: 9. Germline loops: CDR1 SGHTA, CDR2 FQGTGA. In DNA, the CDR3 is TGTGCCAGCAGCCCAAACCCTACTAGCGGGGGGGCCGGGGAGCTGTTTTTT. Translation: CASSPNPTSGGAGELFF.

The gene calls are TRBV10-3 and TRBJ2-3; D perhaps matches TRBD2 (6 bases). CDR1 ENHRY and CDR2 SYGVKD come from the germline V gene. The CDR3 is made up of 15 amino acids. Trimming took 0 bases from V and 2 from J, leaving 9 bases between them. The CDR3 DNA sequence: TGTGCCATCAGTGAGTCGGAGGGCTTCACAGATACGCAGTATTTT. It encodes CAISESEGFTDTQYF.

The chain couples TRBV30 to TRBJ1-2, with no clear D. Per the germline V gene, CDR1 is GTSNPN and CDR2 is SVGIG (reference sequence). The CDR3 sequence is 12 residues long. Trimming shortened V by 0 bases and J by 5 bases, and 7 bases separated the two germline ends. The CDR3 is CAWSVPGYGYTF. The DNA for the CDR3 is TGTGCCTGGAGTGTACCGGGGTATGGCTACACCTTC.

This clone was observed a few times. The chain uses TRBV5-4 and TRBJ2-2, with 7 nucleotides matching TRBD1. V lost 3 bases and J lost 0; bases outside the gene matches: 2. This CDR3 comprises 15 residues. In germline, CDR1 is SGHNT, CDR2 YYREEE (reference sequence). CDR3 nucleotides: TGTGCCAGCAGCTCCGGGACAGCGAACACCGGGGAGCTGTTTTTT. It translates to CASSSGTANTGELFF.

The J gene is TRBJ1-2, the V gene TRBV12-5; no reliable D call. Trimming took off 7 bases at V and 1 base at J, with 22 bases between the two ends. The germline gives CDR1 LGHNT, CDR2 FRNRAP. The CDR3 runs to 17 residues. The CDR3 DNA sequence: TGTGCTAGTGCTATTTCCCCAGCGGGGATTTATAACTATGGCTACACCTTC. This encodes CASAISPAGIYNYGYTF.

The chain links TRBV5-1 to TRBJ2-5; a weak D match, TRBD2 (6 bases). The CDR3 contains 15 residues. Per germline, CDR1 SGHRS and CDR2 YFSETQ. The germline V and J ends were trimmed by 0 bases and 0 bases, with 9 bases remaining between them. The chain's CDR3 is CASSLDGGNQETQYF. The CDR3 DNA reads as TGCGCCAGCAGCTTGGATGGGGGGAACCAAGAGACCCAGTACTTC.

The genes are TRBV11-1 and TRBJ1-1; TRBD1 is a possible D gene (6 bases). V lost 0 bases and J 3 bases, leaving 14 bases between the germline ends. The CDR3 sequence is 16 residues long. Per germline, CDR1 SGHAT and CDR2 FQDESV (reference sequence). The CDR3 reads CASSLAWGRGDTEAFF. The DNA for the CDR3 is TGTGCCAGCAGCTTAGCGTGGGGCAGGGGCGACACTGAAGCTTTCTTT. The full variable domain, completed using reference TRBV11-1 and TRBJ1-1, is EAEVAQSPRYKITEKSQAVAFWCDPISGHATLYWYRQILGQGPELLVQFQDESVVDDSQLPKDRFSAERLKGVDSTLKIQPAELGDSAMYLCASSLAWGRGDTEAFFGQGTRLTVV.

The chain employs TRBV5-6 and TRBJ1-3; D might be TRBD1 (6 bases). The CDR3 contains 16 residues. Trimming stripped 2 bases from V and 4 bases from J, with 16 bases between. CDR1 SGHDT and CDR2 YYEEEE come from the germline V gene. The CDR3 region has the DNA TGTGCCAGCAGCTTACAGGGTCTATCGTCCGGAAACACCATATATTTT. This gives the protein CASSLQGLSSGNTIYF.